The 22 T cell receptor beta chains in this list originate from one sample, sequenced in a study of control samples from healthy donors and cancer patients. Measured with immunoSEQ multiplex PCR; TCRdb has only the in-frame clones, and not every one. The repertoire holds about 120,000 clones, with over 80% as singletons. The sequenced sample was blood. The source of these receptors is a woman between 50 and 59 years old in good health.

The CDR3 coding sequence is TGCGCCAGCAGCATCCAGGACAGCGGCTATGGCTACACCTTC. Its translation: CASSIQDSGYGYTF. The rearrangement uses TRBV5-1 and TRBJ1-2; weak D call: TRBD1 (6 bases). Germline assignment: CDR1 SGHRS and CDR2 YFSETQ. The CDR3 length is 14 residues. V gave up 4 bases and J gave up 4 bases, with 14 bases separating them.

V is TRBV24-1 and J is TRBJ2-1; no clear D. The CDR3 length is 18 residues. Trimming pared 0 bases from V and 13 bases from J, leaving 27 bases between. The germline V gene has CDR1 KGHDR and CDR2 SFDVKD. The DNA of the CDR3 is TGTGCCACCAGTGATTTGAGACATGCCGGTTCCGATTTAATCCCACAGTTCTTC. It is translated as CATSDLRHAGSDLIPQFF.

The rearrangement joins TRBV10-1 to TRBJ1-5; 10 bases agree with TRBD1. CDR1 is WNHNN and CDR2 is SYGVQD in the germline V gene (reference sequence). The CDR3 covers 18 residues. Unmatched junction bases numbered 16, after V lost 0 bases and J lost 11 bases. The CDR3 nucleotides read TGCGCCAGCAGTGAGTCCCCGGGACAGGGGAGATACCCTGGGGCCCAGCATTTT. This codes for CASSESPGQGRYPGAQHF.

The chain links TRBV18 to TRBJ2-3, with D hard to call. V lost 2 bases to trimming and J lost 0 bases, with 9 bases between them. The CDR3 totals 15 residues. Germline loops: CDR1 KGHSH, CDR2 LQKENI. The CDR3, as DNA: TGTGCCAGCTCACCAAACGGAGAGAGCACAGATACGCAGTATTTT. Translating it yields CASSPNGESTDTQYF.

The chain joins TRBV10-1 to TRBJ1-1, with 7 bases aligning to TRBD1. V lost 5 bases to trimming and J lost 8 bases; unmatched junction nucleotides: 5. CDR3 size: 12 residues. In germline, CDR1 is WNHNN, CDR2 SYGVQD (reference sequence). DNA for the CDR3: TGCGCCAGCAGTATCACAGGGGCCGAAGCTTTCTTT. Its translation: CASSITGAEAFF.

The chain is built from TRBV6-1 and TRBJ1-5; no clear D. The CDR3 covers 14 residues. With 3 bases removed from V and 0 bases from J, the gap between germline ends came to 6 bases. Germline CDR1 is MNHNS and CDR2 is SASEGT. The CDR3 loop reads CASSEFYSNQPQHF. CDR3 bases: TGTGCCAGCAGTGAGTTTTATAGCAATCAGCCCCAGCATTTT.

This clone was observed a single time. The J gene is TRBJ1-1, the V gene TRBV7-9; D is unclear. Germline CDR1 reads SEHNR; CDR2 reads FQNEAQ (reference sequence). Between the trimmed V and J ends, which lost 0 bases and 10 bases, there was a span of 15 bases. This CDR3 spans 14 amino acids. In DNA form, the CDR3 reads TGTGCCAGCAGCTTAGCGCAAGGCCACACCGGAGCTTTCTTT. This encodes CASSLAQGHTGAFF.

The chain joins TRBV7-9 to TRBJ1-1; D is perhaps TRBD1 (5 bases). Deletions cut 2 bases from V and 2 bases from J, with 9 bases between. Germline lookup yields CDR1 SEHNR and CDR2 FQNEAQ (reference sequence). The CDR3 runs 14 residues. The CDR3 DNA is TGTGCCAGCAGCTTAAGGGACGGTAACACTGAAGCTTTCTTT. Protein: CASSLRDGNTEAFF.

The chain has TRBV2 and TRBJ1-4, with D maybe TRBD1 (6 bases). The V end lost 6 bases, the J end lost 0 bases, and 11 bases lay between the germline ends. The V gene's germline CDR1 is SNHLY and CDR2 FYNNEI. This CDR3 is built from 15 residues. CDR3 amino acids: CASSLGQSTNEKLFF. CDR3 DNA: TGTGCCAGCAGCCTTGGACAGTCAACTAATGAAAAACTGTTTTTT. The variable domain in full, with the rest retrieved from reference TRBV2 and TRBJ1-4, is EPEVTQTPSHQVTQMGQEVILRCVPISNHLYFYWYRQILGQKVEFLVSFYNNEISEKSEIFDDQFSVERPDGSNFTLKIRSTKLEDSAMYFCASSLGQSTNEKLFFGSGTQLSVL.

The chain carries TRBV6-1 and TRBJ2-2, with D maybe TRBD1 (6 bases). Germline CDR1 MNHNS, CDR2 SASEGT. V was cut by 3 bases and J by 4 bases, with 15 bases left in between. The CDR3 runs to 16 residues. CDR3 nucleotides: TGTGCCAGCAGTGACCCGGGACATGACCTCACCGGGGAGCTGTTTTTT. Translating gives CASSDPGHDLTGELFF.

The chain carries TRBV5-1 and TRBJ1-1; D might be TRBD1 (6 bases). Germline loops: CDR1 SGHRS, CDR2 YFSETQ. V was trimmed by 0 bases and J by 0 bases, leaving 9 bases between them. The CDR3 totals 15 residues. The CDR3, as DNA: TGCGCCAGCAGCTTGGGGGCAGGGGTGAACACTGAAGCTTTCTTT. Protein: CASSLGAGVNTEAFF. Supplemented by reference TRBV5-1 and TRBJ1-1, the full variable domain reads KAGVTQTPRYLIKTRGQQVTLSCSPISGHRSVSWYQQTPGQGLQFLFEYFSETQRNKGNFPGRFSGRQFSNSRSEMNVSTLELGDSALYLCASSLGAGVNTEAFFGQGTRLTVV.

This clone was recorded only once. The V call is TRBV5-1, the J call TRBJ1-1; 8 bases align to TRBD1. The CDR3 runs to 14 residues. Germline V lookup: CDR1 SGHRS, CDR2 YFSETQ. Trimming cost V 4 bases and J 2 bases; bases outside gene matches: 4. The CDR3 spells CASSVGQGNTEAFF. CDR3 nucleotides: TGCGCCAGCAGCGTTGGACAGGGTAACACTGAAGCTTTCTTT.

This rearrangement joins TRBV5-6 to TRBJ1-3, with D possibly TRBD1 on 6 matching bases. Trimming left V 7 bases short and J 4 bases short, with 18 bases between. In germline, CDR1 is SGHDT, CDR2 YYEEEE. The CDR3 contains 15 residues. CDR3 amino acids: CASVSRGRDGNTIYF. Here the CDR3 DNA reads TGTGCCAGCGTATCCAGGGGAAGGGACGGAAACACCATATATTTT.

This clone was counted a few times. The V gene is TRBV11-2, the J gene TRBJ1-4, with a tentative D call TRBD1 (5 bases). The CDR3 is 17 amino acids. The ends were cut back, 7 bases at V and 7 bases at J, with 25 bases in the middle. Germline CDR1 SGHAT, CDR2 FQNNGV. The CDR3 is CASTRGLERGIGEKLFF. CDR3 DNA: TGTGCCAGCACCCGAGGCCTCGAAAGGGGAATCGGTGAAAAACTGTTTTTT.

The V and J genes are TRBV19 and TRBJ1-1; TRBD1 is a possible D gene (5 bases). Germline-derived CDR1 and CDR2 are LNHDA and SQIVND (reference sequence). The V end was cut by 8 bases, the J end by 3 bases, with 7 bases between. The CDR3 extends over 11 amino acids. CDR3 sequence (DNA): TGTGCCAGTGGAGGGGACACTGAAGCTTTCTTT. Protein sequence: CASGGDTEAFF.

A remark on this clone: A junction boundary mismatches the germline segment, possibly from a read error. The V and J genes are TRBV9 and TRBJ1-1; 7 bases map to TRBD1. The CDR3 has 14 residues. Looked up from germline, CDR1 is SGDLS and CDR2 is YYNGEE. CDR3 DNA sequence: TGTGCCAGCAAGAGACAGGGAGCGGACACTAAAGCTTTCTTT. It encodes CASKRQGADTKAFF. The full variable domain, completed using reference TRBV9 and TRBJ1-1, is DSGVTQTPKHLITATGQRVTLRCSPRSGDLSVYWYQQSLDQGLQFLIQYYNGEERAKGNILERFSAQQFPDLHSELNLSSLELGDSALYFCASKRQGADTKAFFGQGTRLTVV.

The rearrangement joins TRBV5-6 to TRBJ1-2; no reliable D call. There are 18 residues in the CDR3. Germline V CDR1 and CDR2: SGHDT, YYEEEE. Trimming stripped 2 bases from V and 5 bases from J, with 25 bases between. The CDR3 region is CASSFPRGGRAYPYGYTF. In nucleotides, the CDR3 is TGTGCCAGCAGCTTCCCTCGGGGAGGACGGGCGTACCCTTATGGCTACACCTTC.

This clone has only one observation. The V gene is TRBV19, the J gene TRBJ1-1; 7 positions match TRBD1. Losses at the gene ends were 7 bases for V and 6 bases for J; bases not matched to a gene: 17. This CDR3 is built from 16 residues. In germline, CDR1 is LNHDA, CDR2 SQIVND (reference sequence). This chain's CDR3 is CASMKGQGGLGPEAFF. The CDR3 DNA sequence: TGTGCCAGTATGAAGGGGCAGGGGGGACTAGGGCCTGAAGCTTTCTTT.

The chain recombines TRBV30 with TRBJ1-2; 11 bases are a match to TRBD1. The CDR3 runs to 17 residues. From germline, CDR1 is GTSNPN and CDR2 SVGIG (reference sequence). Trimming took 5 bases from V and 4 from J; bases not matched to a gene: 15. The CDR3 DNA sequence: TGTGCCTGGCACGGTCGGGACAGGGGGACCATCCGCTATGGCTACACCTTC. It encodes CAWHGRDRGTIRYGYTF.

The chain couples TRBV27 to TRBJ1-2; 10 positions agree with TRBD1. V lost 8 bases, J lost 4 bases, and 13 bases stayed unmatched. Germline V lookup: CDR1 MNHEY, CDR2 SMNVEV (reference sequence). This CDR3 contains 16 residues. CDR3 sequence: CASFGPGQGIGYGYTF. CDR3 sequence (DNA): TGTGCCAGCTTCGGTCCGGGACAGGGGATCGGCTATGGCTACACCTTC.

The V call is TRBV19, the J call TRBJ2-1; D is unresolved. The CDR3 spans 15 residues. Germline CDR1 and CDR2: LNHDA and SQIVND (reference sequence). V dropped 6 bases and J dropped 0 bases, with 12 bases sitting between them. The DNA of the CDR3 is TGTGCCAGTAGCATGAACTATTTCTCCTACAATGAGCAGTTCTTC. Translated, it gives CASSMNYFSYNEQFF.

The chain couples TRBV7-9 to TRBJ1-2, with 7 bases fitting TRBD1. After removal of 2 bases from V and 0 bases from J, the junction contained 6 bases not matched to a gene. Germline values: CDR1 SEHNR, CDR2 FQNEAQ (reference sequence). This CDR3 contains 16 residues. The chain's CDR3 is CASSLSRDSTNYGYTF. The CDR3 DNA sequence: TGTGCCAGCAGCTTAAGCCGGGACAGTACTAACTATGGCTACACCTTC.